This passage covers 3 T cell receptor beta chains from one sample sequenced in a study of T cell changes during pregnancy in multiple sclerosis. Clones were read by immunoSEQ multiplex PCR, and TCRdb kept only the in-frame ones, dropping some. The data contain under 70,000 clones, roughly 93% of them singletons. The starting material was peripheral blood, obtained in the second trimester of pregnancy. The receptors shown here come from a female donor with multiple sclerosis, enrolled in a pregnancy study.

The CDR3 bases are TGTGCCAGCAGCTTAGAGTTTACTAGTGCAGATACGCAGTATTTT. The encoded protein is CASSLEFTSADTQYF. The V and J genes are TRBV7-2 and TRBJ2-3, with a possible D match to TRBD2 (5 bases). The length of the CDR3 is 15 residues. V lost 1 base and J 4 bases, leaving 12 bases between the germline ends. Germline CDR1 and CDR2: SGHTA and FQGNSA.

This chain connects TRBV27 to TRBJ2-7; no definite D call. Trimming removed 0 bases at V and 3 bases at J, with 9 bases between. The CDR3 is 14 residues long. The germline V gene has CDR1 MNHEY and CDR2 SMNVEV (reference sequence). CDR3 coding DNA: TGTGCCAGCAGTTTATCGAGACGGAGCTACGAGCAGTACTTC. Amino acid sequence: CASSLSRRSYEQYF.

This chain uses TRBV7-2 with TRBJ2-3; 13 bases agree with TRBD2. V shed 5 bases, J shed 6 bases, and the junction held 14 bases outside the gene matches. The germline V gene has CDR1 SGHTA and CDR2 FQGNSA. The CDR3 is made up of 18 amino acids. CDR3 in DNA: TGTGCCAGCAGCCGCGTCCCGGGACTAGCGGGGCCAAGGGATACGCAGTATTTT. Translation: CASSRVPGLAGPRDTQYF.